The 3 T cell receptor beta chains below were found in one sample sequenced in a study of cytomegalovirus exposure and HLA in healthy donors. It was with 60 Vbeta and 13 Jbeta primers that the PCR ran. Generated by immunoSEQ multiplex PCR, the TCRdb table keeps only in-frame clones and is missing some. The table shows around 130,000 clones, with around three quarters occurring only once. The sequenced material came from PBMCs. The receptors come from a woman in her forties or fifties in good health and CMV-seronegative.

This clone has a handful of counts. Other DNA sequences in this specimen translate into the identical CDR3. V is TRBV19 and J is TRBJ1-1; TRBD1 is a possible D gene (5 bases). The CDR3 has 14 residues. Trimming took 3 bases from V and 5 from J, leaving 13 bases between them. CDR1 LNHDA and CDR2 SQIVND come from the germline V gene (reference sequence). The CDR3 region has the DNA TGTGCCAGTAGTATCTCAGGGAGGAATACTGAAGCTTTCTTT. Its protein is CASSISGRNTEAFF.

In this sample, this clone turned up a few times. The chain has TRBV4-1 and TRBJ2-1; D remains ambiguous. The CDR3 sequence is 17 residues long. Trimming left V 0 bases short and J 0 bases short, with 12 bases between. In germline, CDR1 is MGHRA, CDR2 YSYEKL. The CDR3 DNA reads TGCGCCAGCAGCCAAGATACTAAAAAGACCTCCTACAATGAGCAGTTCTTC. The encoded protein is CASSQDTKKTSYNEQFF.

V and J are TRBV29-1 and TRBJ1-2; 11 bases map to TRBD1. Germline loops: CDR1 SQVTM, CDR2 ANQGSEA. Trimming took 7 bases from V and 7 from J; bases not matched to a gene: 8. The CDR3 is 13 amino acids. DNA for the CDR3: TGCAGCGCCGGACAGGGGGCGGTTGGTGGCTACACCTTC. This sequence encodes CSAGQGAVGGYTF.